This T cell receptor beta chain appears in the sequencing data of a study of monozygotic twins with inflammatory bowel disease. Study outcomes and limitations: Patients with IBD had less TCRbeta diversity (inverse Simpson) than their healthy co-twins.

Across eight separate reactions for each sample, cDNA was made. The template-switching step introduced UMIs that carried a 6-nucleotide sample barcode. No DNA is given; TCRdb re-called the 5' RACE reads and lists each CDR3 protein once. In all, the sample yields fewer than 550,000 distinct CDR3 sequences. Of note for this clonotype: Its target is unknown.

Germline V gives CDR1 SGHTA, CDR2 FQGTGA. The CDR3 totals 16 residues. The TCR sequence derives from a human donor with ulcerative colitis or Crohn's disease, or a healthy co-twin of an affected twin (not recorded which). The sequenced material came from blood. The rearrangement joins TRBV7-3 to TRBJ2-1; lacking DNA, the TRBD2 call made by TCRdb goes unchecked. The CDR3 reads CASSSSQGGSFREQFF.